This TCR beta chain appears in the sequencing data of a study of beta chain features in type 1 diabetes. Study observations and caveats: In every one of the four CD4+ subsets, TCRB CDR3s were moderately but significantly shorter in Type 1 diabetes patients.

The investigators reverse transcribed all of the isolated RNA, so they sequenced expressed TCRB transcripts. Data came from immunoSEQ multiplex PCR; TCRdb stores just in-frame clones and leaves some out. The table includes under 130,000 clones, about 26% detected once. The table lists this clone with a few counts. Its antigen is not known. Germline values: CDR1 SGHRS, CDR2 YFSETQ. Losses at the gene ends were 2 bases for V and 6 bases for J; bases not matched to a gene: 10. The CDR3 spans 16 residues. Input material: central memory CD4+ T cells from blood. This clonotype was obtained from a young woman with type 1 diabetes. The chain links TRBV5-1 to TRBJ2-3; TRBD2 aligns across 9 bases. The CDR3 DNA sequence: TGCGCCAGCAGCTTAAGTGCGGGAGGGCCAAGGGATACGCAGTATTTT. Its translation: CASSLSAGGPRDTQYF. The variable domain in full, with the rest retrieved from reference TRBV5-1 and TRBJ2-3, is KAGVTQTPRYLIKTRGQQVTLSCSPISGHRSVSWYQQTPGQGLQFLFEYFSETQRNKGNFPGRFSGRQFSNSRSEMNVSTLELGDSALYLCASSLSAGGPRDTQYFGPGTRLTVL.